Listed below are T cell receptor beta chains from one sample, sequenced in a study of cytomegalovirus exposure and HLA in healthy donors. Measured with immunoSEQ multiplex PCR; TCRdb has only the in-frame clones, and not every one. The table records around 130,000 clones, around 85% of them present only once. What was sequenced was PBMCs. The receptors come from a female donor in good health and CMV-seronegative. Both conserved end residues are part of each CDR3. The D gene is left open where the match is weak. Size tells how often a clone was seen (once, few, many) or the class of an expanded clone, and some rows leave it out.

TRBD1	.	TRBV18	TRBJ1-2	CASSPGTGTGYTF	TGTGCCAGCTCTCCTGGGACAGGAACTGGCTACACCTTC
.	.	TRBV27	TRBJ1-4	CASRAVGTTNEKLFF	TGTGCCAGCAGAGCGGTGGGCACAACTAATGAAAAACTGTTTTTT
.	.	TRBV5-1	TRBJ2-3	CASSLFASTDTQYF	TGCGCCAGCAGCTTGTTCGCGAGCACAGATACGCAGTATTTT
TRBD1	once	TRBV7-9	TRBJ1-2	CASSFFRSGGDGYTF	TGTGCCAGCAGCTTTTTCCGTTCAGGGGGCGATGGCTACACCTTC
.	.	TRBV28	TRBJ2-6	CASRGQGAGANVLTF	TGTGCCAGCAGGGGGCAGGGTGCCGGGGCCAACGTCCTGACTTTC
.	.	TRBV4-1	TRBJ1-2	CASSHPLRTPRGYTF	TGCGCCAGCAGCCACCCCTTAAGAACCCCCAGGGGCTACACCTTC
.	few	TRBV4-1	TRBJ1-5	CASSQEARRNQPQHF	TGCGCCAGCAGCCAAGAGGCCAGGCGCAATCAGCCCCAGCATTTT
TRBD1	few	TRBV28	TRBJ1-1	CASRRQGGSRTEAFF	TGTGCCAGCAGACGACAGGGGGGGAGTCGCACTGAAGCTTTCTTT
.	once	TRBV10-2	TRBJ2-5	CASRALGGETQYF	TGCGCCAGCAGAGCGCTAGGTGGAGAGACCCAGTACTTC
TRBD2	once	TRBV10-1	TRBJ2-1	CASSRAGGSYNEQFF	TGCGCCAGCAGTCGAGCGGGAGGGTCCTACAATGAGCAGTTCTTC
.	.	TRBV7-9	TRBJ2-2	CASSTPSGELFF	TGTGCCAGCAGCACTCCTAGCGGGGAGCTGTTTTTT
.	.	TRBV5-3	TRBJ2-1	CARSPTLQGQFF	TGTGCCAGAAGCCCGACACTTCAGGGGCAGTTCTTC
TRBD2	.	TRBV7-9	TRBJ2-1	CASSFRTSGSENEQFF	TGTGCCAGCAGCTTCCGGACTAGCGGGAGTGAGAATGAGCAGTTCTTC
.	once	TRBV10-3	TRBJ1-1	CAISDSQAQKNTEAFF	TGTGCCATCAGTGACAGCCAGGCCCAAAAGAACACTGAAGCTTTCTTT
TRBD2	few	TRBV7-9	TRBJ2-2	CASSLAGGRRGTGELFF	TGTGCCAGCAGCTTAGCCGGCGGGAGACGAGGAACCGGGGAGCTGTTTTTT
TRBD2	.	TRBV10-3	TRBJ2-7	CAIKRTSGYEQYF	TGTGCCATCAAAAGGACTAGCGGGTACGAGCAGTACTTC
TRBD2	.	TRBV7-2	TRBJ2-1	CASSLEGTSGRYINEQFF	TGTGCCAGCAGCTTAGAAGGGACTAGCGGGAGGTATATCAATGAGCAGTTCTTC
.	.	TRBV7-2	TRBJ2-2	CASSSLTTTGELFF	TGTGCCAGCAGCTCCCTGACTACAACCGGGGAGCTGTTTTTT
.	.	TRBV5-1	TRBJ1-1	CASSAGGDTEAFF	TGCGCCAGCAGCGCCGGAGGGGACACTGAAGCTTTCTTT
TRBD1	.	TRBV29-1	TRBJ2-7	CSVAGTASSYEQYF	TGCAGCGTCGCCGGGACAGCGAGCTCCTACGAGCAGTACTTC
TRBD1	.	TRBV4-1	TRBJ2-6	CASSLGQVGSGANVLTF	TGCGCCAGCAGCCTCGGACAGGTCGGCTCTGGGGCCAACGTCCTGACTTTC
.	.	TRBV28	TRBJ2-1	CASSFPVPAYNEQFF	TGTGCCAGCAGTTTCCCGGTCCCGGCCTACAATGAGCAGTTCTTC
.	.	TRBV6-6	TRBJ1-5	CASSYSSFNQPQHF	TGTGCCAGCAGTTACAGCTCTTTCAATCAGCCCCAGCATTTT
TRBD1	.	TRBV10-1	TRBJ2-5	CASSENRGQETQYF	TGCGCCAGCAGTGAGAACAGGGGGCAAGAGACCCAGTACTTC